A single sample gave rise to the 6 T cell receptor beta chains below, sequenced in a study of shared clonotypes between healthy human individuals. Libraries were prepared by immunoSEQ multiplex PCR; TCRdb keeps only in-frame clonotypes and omits some of them. The table has about 2 million clones, just under 95% seen once; the top ten hold 1% to 1.5%. Naive CD8 cells lacked CD45RO and underwent positive selection for CCR7, leaving out terminally differentiated effector memory CD45RA+ cells. Sequenced input: naive CD8+ T cells sorted from blood. All receptors derive from a man in his late teens or twenties in good health.

In regard to this clone: Other DNA sequences in this sample translate to the same CDR3. The chain employs TRBV27 and TRBJ2-1, with D tentatively TRBD2 (6 bases). This CDR3 region has 14 residues. Germline V gives CDR1 MNHEY, CDR2 SMNVEV (reference sequence). Trimming pared 7 bases from V and 2 bases from J, leaving 12 bases between. CDR3 coding DNA: TGTGCCAGCACCTTAGGCGGGGCCTACAATGAGCAGTTCTTC. It encodes CASTLGGAYNEQFF.

The rearrangement links TRBV2 to TRBJ2-7, with D unclear. CDR1 is SNHLY, CDR2 FYNNEI, per germline. CDR3 size: 15 residues. Between the trimmed V and J ends, which lost 3 bases and 0 bases, there was a span of 12 bases. In DNA form, the CDR3 reads TGTGCCAGCAGTGACCTCCAGAGTCTCTCCTACGAGCAGTACTTC. Amino acids: CASSDLQSLSYEQYF.

The chain has TRBV28 and TRBJ2-7; D is possibly TRBD1 (5 bases). Germline V gene sequence: CDR1 MDHEN, CDR2 SYDVKM. The V end lost 5 bases, the J end lost 3 bases, and 14 bases lay between the germline ends. The CDR3 runs to 14 residues. CDR3 in DNA: TGTGCCAGCAGTCAGCTTGACAGTATCTACGAGCAGTACTTC. Protein sequence: CASSQLDSIYEQYF.

The chain recombines TRBV4-3 with TRBJ2-7; tentatively, D is TRBD2 (6 bases). Per germline, CDR1 LGHNA and CDR2 YSLEER. CDR3 length: 16 residues. V lost 1 base, J lost 0 bases, and 13 bases lay in between. The CDR3 reads CASSQVSGSSSYEQYF. DNA for the CDR3: TGCGCCAGCAGCCAAGTATCCGGGAGCAGCTCCTACGAGCAGTACTTC.

The chain joins TRBV25-1 to TRBJ2-5, with a possible D match to TRBD2 (6 bases). The CDR3 consists of 15 residues. V was pared by 1 base and J by 4 bases, with 13 bases between. Germline CDR1 MGHDK, CDR2 SYGVNS. CDR3 in amino acids: CASSEWEEGGETQYF. DNA for the CDR3: TGTGCCAGCAGTGAATGGGAGGAAGGAGGAGAGACCCAGTACTTC.

The rearrangement uses TRBV7-6 and TRBJ2-1; TRBD2 matches 12 bases. V dropped 5 bases and J dropped 7; count of bases not matched to a gene: 12. CDR1 is SGHVS and CDR2 is FNYEAQ in the germline V gene. The CDR3 is 17 residues long. The CDR3 coding sequence is TGTGCCAGCAGCCCCCTAGCGGGAGGGCCGAGTTCAAATGAGCAGTTCTTC. The encoded protein is CASSPLAGGPSSNEQFF.